This T cell receptor (beta chain) was profiled in a study of read filtering for tumor transcriptome and immune sequencing. This clonotype has a handful of counts. Its antigen is unidentified. Points from the study as a whole: IR-seq captured clonotypes deeper and more reliably than RNA-seq.

This library used 300 to 450 ng RNA and molecular barcoded adaptors spanning alpha/delta and beta/gamma chains. A single record per CDR3 protein comes from TCRdb applying MiXCR to the reads. In the table there are just over 14,000 distinct CDR3 sequences, around 20% of which are singletons. Every patient had bone marrow sampled while the disease was active. CDR3 length: 14 amino acids. Trimming removed 4 bases from V and 5 bases from J; junction bases left unmatched: 1. CDR1 is SGHTA and CDR2 is FQGNSA in the germline V gene. This chain joins TRBV7-2 and TRBJ2-3, with 12 bases lining up with TRBD2. The sequencing sample was made of a population of CD138-negative cells sorted from bone marrow. This TCR derives from a donor at least 40 years old with multiple myeloma. The DNA of the CDR3 is TGTGCCAGCAGCTCTAGCGGGGGGGTAGATACGCAGTATTTT. The encoded protein is CASSSSGGVDTQYF.